This TCR beta chain was retrieved from a study of T cells expressing NK-cell markers (dated by TCRdb to 2019 to 2021). Study-level background: In sorted CD3+CD56+NKG2C+, CD3+CD56+NKG2C- and CD3+CD56-NKG2C+ T-cell subsets from several donors, TCR beta-chain repertoires were profiled. Of the eight sequenced donors, seven were found to be HCMV-seropositive and one was found to be HCMV-seronegative. All eight donors whose samples were sequenced were randomly selected healthy volunteers, three of them men and five women. Sequencing of the libraries produced 2 x 150 bp reads on Illumina HiSeq 2000/2500, MiSeq or NextSeq.

HCMV serostatus was determined by detecting HCMV-specific IgG in serum with a commercial ELISA kit. Peripheral blood mononuclear cells were isolated from blood by Ficoll density gradient centrifugation. Regarding this clonotype: Its recognized antigen is unknown.

Sequenced using an Illumina HiSeq 2000. The TCR beta cDNA libraries were made using 5'RACE template switching, a step that added both a universal primer site and unique molecular identifiers. Priming for cDNA synthesis came from the TCR beta constant segment, and two successive PCR amplification steps followed. In the original analysis: MIGEC handled demultiplexing of the reads and grouping by UMI, while MiTCR was used to assemble and quantify clonotypes. To remove erroneous sequences, TCR cDNA sequences were retained only when supported by two or more reads. The tcR package was used for downstream repertoire analysis, and clonotypes were matched between fractions using CDR3 nucleotide sequence together with V segment. Antigen specificity was annotated against VDJdb with VDJmatch, allowing one amino acid substitution in CDR3. Following reprocessing of the reads by TCRdb, the data hold one row per CDR3 protein sequence and no DNA is available. TCRdb assigned the V and J calls; the authors' analysis was not used. The table held for this sample gives fewer than 550,000 distinct CDR3 sequences. The top ten hold around 1.4% of the sample.

The CDR3 covers 16 residues, taking in both the cysteine and the phenylalanine. No coding sequence is recorded. The germline V gene (reference sequence) gives CDR1 as LNHNV and CDR2 as YYDKDF. Overall results and qualifications from the work: Those dominant clonotypes were again the most abundant among CD3+CD56-NKG2C+ cells in several donors, at roughly 25-65%. For six donors, the dominant CD3+CD56+NKG2C+ clonotypes were among the top 10 CD8+ clonotypes and accounted for about 1.0-8% of CD8+ T cells. Whether the expanded NKG2C-expressing T cell clones were specific for HCMV antigens was left unclear.

The rearranged chain carries TRBV15 and TRBJ2-3; lacking DNA, the TRBD2 call made by TCRdb goes unchecked. The receptor comes from a woman between 45 and 65 years old in good health. Donor details come from another sample of the same person, matched by shared clones. The sample was blood T cells: a sorted CD56 or NKG2C T cell subset, CD4+ or CD8+ T cells, or bulk PBMC T cells (not recorded which). CDR3 sequence: CASSRGLAVLTDTQYF.